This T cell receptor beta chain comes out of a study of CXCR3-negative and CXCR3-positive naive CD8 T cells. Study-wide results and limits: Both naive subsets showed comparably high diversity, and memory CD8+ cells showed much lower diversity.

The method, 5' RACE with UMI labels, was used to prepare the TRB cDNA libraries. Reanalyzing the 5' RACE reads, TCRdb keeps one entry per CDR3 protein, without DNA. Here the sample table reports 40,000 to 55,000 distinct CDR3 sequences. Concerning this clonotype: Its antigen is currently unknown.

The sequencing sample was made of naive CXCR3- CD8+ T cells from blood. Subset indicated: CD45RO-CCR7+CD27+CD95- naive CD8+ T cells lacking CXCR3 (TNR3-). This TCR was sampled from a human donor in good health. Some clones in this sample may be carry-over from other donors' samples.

CDR3 sequence reads: CASSLGFGSSYNEQFF. V usage is TRBV7-9 and J usage is TRBJ2-1. The CDR3 has 16 residues. Germline CDR1 SEHNR, CDR2 FQNEAQ (reference sequence).